This T cell receptor (beta chain) is drawn from a study of blood T cells in healthy people across ages. The study, taken as a whole, reports: In long-lived donors, naive CD4+ cell counts and diversity exceeded those of aged donors.

Note on this clonotype: The antigen is not known.

A sample-barcoded 5' primer and a J-beta primer mix were used in a second PCR of roughly 7 to 11 cycles. A template-switch adaptor containing 12 random nucleotides labeled each cDNA molecule. MiXCR was run by TCRdb on the 5' RACE reads, yielding one entry per CDR3 protein. The sample includes 600,000 or so distinct CDR3 sequences, more than 20% of them seen just once. Every sample had a minimum of 6 million PBMCs isolated. Sequences were obtained from blood. The TCR originated in a man aged 65 to 79 in good health.

The CDR3 loop reads CASKGRASYNEQFF. CDR3 nucleotide sequence: TGTGCCAGCAAAGGCAGGGCCTCCTACAATGAGCAGTTCTTC. The chain combines TRBV6-5 with TRBJ2-1; possible D gene TRBD1, 5 bases. CDR1 is MNHEY and CDR2 is SVGAGI in the germline V gene. Trimming cost V 7 bases and J 0 bases, with 10 bases left between them. This CDR3 is built from 14 residues.